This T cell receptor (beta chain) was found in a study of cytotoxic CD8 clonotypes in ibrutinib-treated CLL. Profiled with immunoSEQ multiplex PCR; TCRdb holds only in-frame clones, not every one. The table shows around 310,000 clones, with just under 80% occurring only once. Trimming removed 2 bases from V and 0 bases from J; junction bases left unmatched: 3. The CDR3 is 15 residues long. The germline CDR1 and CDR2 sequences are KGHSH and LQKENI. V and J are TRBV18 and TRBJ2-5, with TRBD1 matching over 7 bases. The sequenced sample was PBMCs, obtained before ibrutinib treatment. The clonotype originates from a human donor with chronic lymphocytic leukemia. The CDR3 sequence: CASSPGTANQETQYF. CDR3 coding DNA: TGTGCCAGCTCACCAGGGACAGCGAACCAAGAGACCCAGTACTTC.